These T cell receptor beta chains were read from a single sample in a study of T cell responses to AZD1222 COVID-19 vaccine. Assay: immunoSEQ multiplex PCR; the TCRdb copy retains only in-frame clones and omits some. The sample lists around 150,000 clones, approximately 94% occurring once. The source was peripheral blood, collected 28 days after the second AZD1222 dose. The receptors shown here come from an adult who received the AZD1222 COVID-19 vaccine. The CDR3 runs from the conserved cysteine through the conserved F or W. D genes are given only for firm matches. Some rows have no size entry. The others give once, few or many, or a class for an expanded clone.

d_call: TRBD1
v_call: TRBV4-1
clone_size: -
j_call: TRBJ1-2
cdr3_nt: TGCGCCAGCAGCCAAGCAGAGGGGGCGATCTTCTATGGCTACACCTTC
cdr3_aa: CASSQAEGAIFYGYTF

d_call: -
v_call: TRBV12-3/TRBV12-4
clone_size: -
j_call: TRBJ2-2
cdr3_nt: TGTGCCAGTGGTATGAACACCGGGGAGCTGTTTTTT
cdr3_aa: CASGMNTGELFF

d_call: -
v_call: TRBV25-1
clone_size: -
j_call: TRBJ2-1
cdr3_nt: TGTGCCAGCAGCGACAGGCCGGGCTACAATGAGCAGTTCTTC
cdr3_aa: CASSDRPGYNEQFF

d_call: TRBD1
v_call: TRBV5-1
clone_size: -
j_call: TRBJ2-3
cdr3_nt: TGCGCCAGCAGCACCCGGGACAGGGTACCTGATACGCAGTATTTT
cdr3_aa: CASSTRDRVPDTQYF

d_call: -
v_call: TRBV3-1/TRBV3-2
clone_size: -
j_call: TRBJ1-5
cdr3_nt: TGTGCCAGCAGCCAAGACGTGAGTCAGCCCCAGCATTTT
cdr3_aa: CASSQDVSQPQHF

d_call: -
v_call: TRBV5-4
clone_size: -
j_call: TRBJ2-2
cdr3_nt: TGTGCCAGCAGCCCTACAGGGACCGGGGAGCTGTTTTTT
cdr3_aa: CASSPTGTGELFF

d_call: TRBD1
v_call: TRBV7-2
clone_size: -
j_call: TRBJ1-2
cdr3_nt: TGTGCCAGCAGCTTAAGCCCCCAGGGGGCTATCGGATACACCTTC
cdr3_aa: CASSLSPQGAIGYTF

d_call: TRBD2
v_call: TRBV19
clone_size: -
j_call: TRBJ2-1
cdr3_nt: TGTGCCAGTAGTTTATGGGGAGGGAGGAATGAGCAGTTCTTC
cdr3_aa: CASSLWGGRNEQFF

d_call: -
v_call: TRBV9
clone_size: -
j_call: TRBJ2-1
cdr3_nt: TGTGCCAGCAGCGTAGCTACCGGCATTGGGTCGAATGAGCAGTTCTTC
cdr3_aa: CASSVATGIGSNEQFF

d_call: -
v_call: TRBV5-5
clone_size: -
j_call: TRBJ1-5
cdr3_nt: TGTGCCAGCAGCTTGAGCCAGGGGATCGGGAGCAATCAGCCCCAGCATTTT
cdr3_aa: CASSLSQGIGSNQPQHF

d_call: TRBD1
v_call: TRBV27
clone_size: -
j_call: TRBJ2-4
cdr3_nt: TGTGCCAGCAGTACGGGACAGGGCCCACTAGCCAAAAACATTCAGTACTTC
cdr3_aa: CASSTGQGPLAKNIQYF

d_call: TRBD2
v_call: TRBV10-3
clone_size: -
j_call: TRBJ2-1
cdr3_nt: TGTGCCATCAGTGAGTCGTTGCTAGCGGACAATGAGCAGTTCTTC
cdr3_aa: CAISESLLADNEQFF

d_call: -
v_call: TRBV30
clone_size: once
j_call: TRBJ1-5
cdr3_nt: TGTGCCTGGGCCCTAACTGAGAATCAGCCCCAGCATTTT
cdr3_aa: CAWALTENQPQHF

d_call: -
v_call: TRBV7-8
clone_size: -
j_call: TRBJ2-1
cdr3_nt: TGTGCCAGCAGCCCCTCGCGGGTAAGCTCCTACAATGAGCAGTTCTTC
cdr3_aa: CASSPSRVSSYNEQFF

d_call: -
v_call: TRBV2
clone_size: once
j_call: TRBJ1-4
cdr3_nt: TGTGCCACCCATGGGGCCCTTAATGAAAAACTGTTTTTT
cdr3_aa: CATHGALNEKLFF

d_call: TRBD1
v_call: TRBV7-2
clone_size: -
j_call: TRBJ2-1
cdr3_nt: TGTGCCAGCAGCCTGGGACAGGAAATCTACAATGAGCAGTTCTTC
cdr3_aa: CASSLGQEIYNEQFF

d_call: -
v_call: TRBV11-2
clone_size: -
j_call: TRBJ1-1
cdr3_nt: TGTGCCAGCAGCTTAACAAGGAGCACTGAAGCTTTCTTT
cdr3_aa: CASSLTRSTEAFF

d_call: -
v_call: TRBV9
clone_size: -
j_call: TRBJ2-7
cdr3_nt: TGTGCCAGCAGCGTAGGTCCAGCGGGTTCCTACGAGCAGTACTTC
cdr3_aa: CASSVGPAGSYEQYF

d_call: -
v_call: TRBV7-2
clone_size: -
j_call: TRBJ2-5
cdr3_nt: TGTGCCAGCAGCTTGGGACCAGGAGCGGGCGTAGGGGAGACCCAGTACTTC
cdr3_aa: CASSLGPGAGVGETQYF

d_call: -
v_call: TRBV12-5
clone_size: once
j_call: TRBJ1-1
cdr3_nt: TGTGCTAGTGGTTTCAGGGGTATGAACACTGAAGCTTTCTTT
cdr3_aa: CASGFRGMNTEAFF

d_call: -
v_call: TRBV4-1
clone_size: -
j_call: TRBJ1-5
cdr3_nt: TGCGCCAGCAGCCCGAAGACCCTTCCGCGGGAAAATCAGCCCCAGCATTTT
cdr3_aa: CASSPKTLPRENQPQHF

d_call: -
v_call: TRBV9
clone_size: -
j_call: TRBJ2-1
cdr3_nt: TGTGCCAGCAGCGTACAACCGGGGACCTCACCCCAGGTCTTC
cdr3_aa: CASSVQPGTSPQVF

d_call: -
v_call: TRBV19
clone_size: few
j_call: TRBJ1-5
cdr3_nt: TGTGCCAGTAGCACCCTCAATCAGCCCCAGCATTTT
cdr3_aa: CASSTLNQPQHF

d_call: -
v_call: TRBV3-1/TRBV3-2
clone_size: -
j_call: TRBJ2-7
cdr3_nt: TGTGCCAGCAGCCAAGATGTGGGGGCGCAGTACTTC
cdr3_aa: CASSQDVGAQYF

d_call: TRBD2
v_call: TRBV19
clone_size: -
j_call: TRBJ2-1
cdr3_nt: TGTGCCAGTAGTTCGAACCCCGGGACTAGCGGGAGTTGGAATGAGCAGTTCTTC
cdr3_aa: CASSSNPGTSGSWNEQFF

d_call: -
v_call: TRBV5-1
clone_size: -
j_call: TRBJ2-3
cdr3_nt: TGCGCCAGCAGCTCCGCTAGCAGTCACACAGATACGCAGTATTTT
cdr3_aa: CASSSASSHTDTQYF

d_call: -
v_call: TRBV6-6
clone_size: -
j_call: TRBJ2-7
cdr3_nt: TGTGCCAGCAGTAACATCTACGAGCAGTACTTC
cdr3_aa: CASSNIYEQYF

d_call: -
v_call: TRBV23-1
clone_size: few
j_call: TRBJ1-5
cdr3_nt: TGCGCCAGCACCCCAAAAAAGGCCAGCCCACCAAATTTTAGCAATCAGCCCCAGCATTTT
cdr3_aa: CASTPKKASPPNFSNQPQHF

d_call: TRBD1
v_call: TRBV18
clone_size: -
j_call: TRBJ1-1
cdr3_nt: TGTGCCAGCTCCCCGGGACAGGGGGGGAACACTGAAGCTTTCTTT
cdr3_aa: CASSPGQGGNTEAFF

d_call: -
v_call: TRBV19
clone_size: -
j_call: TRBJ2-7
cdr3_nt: TGTGCCAGTAGTATAGTAGAGACGGGCGAGCAGTACTTC
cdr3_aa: CASSIVETGEQYF

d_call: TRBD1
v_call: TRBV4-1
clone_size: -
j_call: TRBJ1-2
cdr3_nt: TGCGCCAGCAGCCAAGTCGATGGACCAGGGGGCAATGGCTACACCTTC
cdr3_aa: CASSQVDGPGGNGYTF

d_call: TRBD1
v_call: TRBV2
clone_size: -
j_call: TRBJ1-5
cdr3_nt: TGTGCCAGCAGTGGACAGGGGAGCAATCAGCCCCAGCATTTT
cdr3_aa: CASSGQGSNQPQHF

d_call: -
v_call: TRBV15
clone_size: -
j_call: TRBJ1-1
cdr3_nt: TGTGCCACCAGTCTAACAGGGAACACTGAAGCTTTCTTT
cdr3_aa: CATSLTGNTEAFF

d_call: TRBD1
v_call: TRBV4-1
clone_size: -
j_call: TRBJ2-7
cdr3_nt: TGCGCCAGCAGCCACCCGACAGGGGACTACGAGCAGTACTTC
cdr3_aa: CASSHPTGDYEQYF

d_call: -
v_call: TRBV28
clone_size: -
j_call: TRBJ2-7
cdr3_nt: TGTGCCAGCAGGACGACTGGTACCTACGAGCAGTACTTC
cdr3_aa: CASRTTGTYEQYF

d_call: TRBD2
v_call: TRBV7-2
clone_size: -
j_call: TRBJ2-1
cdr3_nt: TGTGCCAGCAGCTTCCGCGGGGGGGCAGGAGATGAGCAGTTCTTC
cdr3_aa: CASSFRGGAGDEQFF

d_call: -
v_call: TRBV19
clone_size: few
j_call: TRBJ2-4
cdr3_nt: TGTGCCAGTAGTGTGAATCCCGTAGCCAAAAACATTCAGTACTTC
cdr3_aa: CASSVNPVAKNIQYF

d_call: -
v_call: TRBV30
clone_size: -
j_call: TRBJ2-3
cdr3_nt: TGTGCCTGGAGTGTCACAGTCGCTAGCACAGATACGCAGTATTTT
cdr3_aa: CAWSVTVASTDTQYF

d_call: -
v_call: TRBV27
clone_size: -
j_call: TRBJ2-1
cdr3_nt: TGTGCCAGCAGTCCCCCGTCTAGCGTCGGAAACAATGAGCAGTTCTTC
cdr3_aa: CASSPPSSVGNNEQFF

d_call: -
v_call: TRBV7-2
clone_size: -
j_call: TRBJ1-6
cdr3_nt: TGTGCCAGCAGCTACTGGAATTCACCCCTCCACTTT
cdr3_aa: CASSYWNSPLHF

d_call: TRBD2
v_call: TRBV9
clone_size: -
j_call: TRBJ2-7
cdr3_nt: TGTGCCAGCAGCGTAGGACTAGCGGGAGTGTACGAGCAGTACTTC
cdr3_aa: CASSVGLAGVYEQYF

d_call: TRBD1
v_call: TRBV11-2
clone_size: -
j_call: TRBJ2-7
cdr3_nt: TGTGCCAGCAGTCGGGACAGGGGGCGCGAGCAGTACTTC
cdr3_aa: CASSRDRGREQYF

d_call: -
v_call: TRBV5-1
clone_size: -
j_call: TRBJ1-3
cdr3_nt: TGCGCCAGCAGCTTGGACAGCTCTGGAAACACCATATATTTT
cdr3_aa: CASSLDSSGNTIYF

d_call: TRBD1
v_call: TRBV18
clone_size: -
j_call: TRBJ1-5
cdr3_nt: TGTGCCAGCTCACCCGACAGGGATGGTCAGCCCCAGCATTTT
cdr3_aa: CASSPDRDGQPQHF

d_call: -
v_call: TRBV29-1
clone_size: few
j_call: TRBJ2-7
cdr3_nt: TGCAGCGTTTCGCAGGGAGGCTACGAGCAGTACTTC
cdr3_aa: CSVSQGGYEQYF

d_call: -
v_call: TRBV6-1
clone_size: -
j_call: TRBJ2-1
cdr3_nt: TGTGCCAGCAGTGAAGGGCAGGGGAGCTACAATGAGCAGTTCTTC
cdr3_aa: CASSEGQGSYNEQFF

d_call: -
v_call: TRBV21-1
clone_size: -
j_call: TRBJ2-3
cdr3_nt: TGTGCCAGCAGCAAAGAAAACGGGAGGGCGGGAGATACGCAGTATTTT
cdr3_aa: CASSKENGRAGDTQYF

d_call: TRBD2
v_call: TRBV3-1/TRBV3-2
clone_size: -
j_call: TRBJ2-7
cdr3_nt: TGTGCCAGCAGCAAAGGGACTAGGGGTTCCTACGAGCAGTACTTC
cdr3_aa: CASSKGTRGSYEQYF